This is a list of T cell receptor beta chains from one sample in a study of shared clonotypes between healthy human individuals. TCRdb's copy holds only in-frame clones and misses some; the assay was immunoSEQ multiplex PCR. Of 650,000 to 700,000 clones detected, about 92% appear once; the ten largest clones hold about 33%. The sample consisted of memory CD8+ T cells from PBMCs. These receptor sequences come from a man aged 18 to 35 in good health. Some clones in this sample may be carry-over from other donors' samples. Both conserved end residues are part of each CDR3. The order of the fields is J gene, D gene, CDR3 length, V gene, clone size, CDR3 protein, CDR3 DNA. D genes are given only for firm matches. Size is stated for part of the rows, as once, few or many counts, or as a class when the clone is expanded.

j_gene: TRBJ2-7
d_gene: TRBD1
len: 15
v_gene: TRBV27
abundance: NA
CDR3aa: CASSLAGQGFYEQYF
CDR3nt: TGTGCCAGCAGTTTAGCGGGACAGGGCTTCTACGAGCAGTACTTC

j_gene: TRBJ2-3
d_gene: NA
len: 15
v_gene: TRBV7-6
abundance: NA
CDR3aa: CASSLAAESTDTQYF
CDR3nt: TGTGCCAGCAGCTTAGCGGCGGAGAGCACAGATACGCAGTATTTT

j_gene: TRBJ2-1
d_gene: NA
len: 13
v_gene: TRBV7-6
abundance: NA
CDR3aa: CASSPTAKYEQFF
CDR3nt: TGTGCCAGCAGCCCGACAGCCAAATATGAGCAGTTCTTC

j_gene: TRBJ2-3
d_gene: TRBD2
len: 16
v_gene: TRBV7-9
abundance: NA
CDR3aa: CASSWGLADRTDTQYF
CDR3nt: TGTGCCAGCAGCTGGGGACTAGCGGACCGCACAGATACGCAGTATTTT

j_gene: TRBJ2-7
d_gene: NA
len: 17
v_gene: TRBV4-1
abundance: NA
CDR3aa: CASTQSPTTVESYEQYF
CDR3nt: TGCGCCAGCACCCAATCCCCTACCACAGTGGAATCCTACGAGCAGTACTTC

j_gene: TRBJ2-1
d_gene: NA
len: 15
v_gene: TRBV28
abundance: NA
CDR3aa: CASSFLVWGYNEQFF
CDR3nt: TGTGCCAGCAGTTTTTTGGTCTGGGGGTACAATGAGCAGTTCTTC

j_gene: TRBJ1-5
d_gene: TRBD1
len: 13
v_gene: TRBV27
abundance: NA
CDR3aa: CASQTGSNQPQHF
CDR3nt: TGTGCCAGCCAGACAGGGAGCAATCAGCCCCAGCATTTT

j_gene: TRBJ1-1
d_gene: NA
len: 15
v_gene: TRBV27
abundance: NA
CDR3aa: CASSLLVPGSAEAFF
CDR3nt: TGTGCCAGCAGCCTCCTCGTCCCGGGCAGCGCTGAAGCTTTCTTT

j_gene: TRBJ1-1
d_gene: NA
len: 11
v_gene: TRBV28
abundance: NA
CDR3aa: CAGAGNTEAFF
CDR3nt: TGTGCCGGTGCAGGAAACACTGAAGCTTTCTTT

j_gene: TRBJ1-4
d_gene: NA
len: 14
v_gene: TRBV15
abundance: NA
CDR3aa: CATTPGGEEEKLFF
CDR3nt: TGTGCCACCACCCCGGGGGGGGAGGAGGAAAAACTGTTTTTT

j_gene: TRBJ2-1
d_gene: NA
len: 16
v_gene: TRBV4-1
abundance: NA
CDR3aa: CASSQAVRVPYNEQFF
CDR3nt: TGCGCCAGCAGCCAAGCGGTCAGGGTTCCTTACAATGAGCAGTTCTTC

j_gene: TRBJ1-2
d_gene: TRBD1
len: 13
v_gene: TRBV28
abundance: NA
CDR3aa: CASSRGQVDGYTF
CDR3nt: TGTGCCAGCAGCCGCGGACAGGTGGATGGCTACACCTTC

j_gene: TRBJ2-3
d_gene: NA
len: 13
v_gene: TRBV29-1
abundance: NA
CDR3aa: CSVEEDGTDTQYF
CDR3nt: TGCAGCGTTGAAGAGGACGGCACAGATACGCAGTATTTT

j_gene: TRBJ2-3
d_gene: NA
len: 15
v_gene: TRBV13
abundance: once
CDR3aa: CASSFESGSPDTQYF
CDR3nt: TGTGCCAGCAGCTTTGAGTCAGGGTCTCCGGATACGCAGTATTTT

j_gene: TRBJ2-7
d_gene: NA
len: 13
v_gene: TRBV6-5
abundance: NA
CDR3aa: CASSALPSYEQYF
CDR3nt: TGTGCCAGCAGCGCCCTCCCCTCCTACGAGCAGTACTTC

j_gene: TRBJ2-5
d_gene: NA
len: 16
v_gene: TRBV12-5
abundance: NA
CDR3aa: CASGLAPRAGASAQYF
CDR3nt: TGTGCTAGTGGTTTGGCACCCCGCGCGGGGGCTTCGGCCCAGTACTTC

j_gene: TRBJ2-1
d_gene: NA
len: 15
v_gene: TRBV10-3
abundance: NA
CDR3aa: CAISVPGNSYNEQFF
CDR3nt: TGTGCCATCAGTGTTCCGGGGAACTCCTACAATGAGCAGTTCTTC

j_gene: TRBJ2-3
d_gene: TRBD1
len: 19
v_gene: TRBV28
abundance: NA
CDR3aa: CASSPPGQGALTSTDTQYF
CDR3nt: TGTGCCAGCAGTCCACCGGGACAGGGGGCCCTCACTAGCACAGATACGCAGTATTTT

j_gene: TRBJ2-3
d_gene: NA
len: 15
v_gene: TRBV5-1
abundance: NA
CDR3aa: CASSLRPDRTDTQYF
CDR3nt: TGCGCCAGCAGCTTAAGGCCAGACCGCACAGATACGCAGTATTTT

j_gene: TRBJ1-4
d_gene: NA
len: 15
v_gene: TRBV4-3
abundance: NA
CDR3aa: CASSQDPAGREKLFF
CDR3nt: TGCGCCAGCAGCCAAGATCCCGCGGGTCGGGAAAAACTGTTTTTT

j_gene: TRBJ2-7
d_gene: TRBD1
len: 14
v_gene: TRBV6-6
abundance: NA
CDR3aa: CASSLDRVVYEQYF
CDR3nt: TGTGCCAGCAGCCTCGACAGGGTAGTGTACGAGCAGTACTTC

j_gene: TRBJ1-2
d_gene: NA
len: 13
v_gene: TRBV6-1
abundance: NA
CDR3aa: CASSEKGIYGYTF
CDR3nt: TGTGCCAGCAGTGAAAAGGGGATCTATGGCTACACCTTC

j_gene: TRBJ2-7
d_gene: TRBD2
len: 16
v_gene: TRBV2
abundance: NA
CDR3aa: CASSEITSGVNYEQYF
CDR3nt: TGTGCCAGCAGTGAAATAACTAGCGGGGTAAACTACGAGCAGTACTTC

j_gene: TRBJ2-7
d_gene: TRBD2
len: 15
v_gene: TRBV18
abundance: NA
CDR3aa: CASSPTSELSYEQYF
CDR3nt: TGTGCCAGCTCACCTACTAGCGAACTCTCCTACGAGCAGTACTTC

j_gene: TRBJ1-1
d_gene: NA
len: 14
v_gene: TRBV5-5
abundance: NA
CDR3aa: CASSLLVMNTEAFF
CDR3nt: TGTGCCAGCAGCTTGTTGGTGATGAACACTGAAGCTTTCTTT

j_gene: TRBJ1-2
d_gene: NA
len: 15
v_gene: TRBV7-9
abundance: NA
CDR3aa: CASSLPDGEAFSYTF
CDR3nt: TGTGCCAGCAGCTTACCGGACGGGGAGGCCTTCAGCTACACCTTC

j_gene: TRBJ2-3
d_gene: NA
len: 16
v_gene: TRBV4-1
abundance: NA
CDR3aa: CASSQGNALSTDTQYF
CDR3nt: TGCGCCAGCAGCCAAGGGAATGCTCTCAGCACAGATACGCAGTATTTT

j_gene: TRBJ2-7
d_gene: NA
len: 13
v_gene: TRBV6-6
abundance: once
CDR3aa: CATEAGETYEQYF
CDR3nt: TGTGCCACAGAGGCAGGTGAAACCTACGAGCAGTACTTC

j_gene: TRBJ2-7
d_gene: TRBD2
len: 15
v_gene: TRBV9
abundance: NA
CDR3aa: CASSVSAGVGLEQYF
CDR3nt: TGTGCCAGCAGCGTATCAGCGGGAGTTGGTCTCGAGCAGTACTTC